This TCR beta chain comes out of a study of tumor-infiltrating lymphocytes in primary liver carcinoma. At the level of the study: Sample yields of productive TCRbeta reads, ranging from roughly 3.65 to 8 million, were similar across tissue types.

Total RNA and DNA came together from about 19-30 mg of bulk tissue without cell sorting. Each tumor was sampled at four poles and its centre. All tumor specimens exceeded 90% viable tumor cells. CDR3 length: 16 residues. Of note for this clonotype: One junction end does not reproduce the germline sequence, and a read error may be involved.

Priming with a constant-region primer yielded TCR beta cDNA from about 510 ng total RNA. Each TCR beta library was derived from three nested multiplex PCR rounds that employed slightly modified ARM-PCR. Running 10 cycles apiece, the first two PCR rounds relied on TRBV1-TRBV30 forward primers together with a C-beta reverse primer. MiXCR, applied by TCRdb to the multiplex PCR reads, yields one record per CDR3 protein. Of fewer than 250,000 distinct CDR3 sequences detected, 85% appear once; the ten largest clones hold 15% to 20%. The TCR comes from a man in his forties with primary liver carcinoma and hepatitis B virus infection. V and J are TRBV12-3 or TRBV12-4 and TRBJ2-3; 8 bases agree with TRBD2. The specimen was tumor tissue from primary liver carcinoma. DNA of the CDR3: TGTGCCAGCAGTTTAGATACCAGCGGGAGCAGAGATACGCAGTATTTT. It specifies CASSLDTSGSRDTQYF.